One sample yielded the 17 T cell receptor beta chains listed below, sequenced in a study of lymphopenia after photon versus proton radiotherapy. Some clones are missing from TCRdb's copy, which holds only in-frame ones; the method was immunoSEQ multiplex PCR. The sample records more than 45,000 clones, roughly 83% being singletons. This material consisted of peripheral blood, taken from a patient treated with proton-based radiotherapy. The receptors derive from a man between 60 and 75 years old with pancreatic cancer.

The J gene is TRBJ1-5, the V gene TRBV6-5; possibly TRBD1 for D (6 bases). The CDR3 contains 13 residues. Trimming stripped 3 bases from V and 6 bases from J, with 9 bases between. Germline V gene data show CDR1 as MNHEY and CDR2 as SVGAGI. The CDR3: CASSYWGPQPQHF. CDR3 nucleotide sequence: TGTGCCAGCAGTTATTGGGGGCCTCAGCCCCAGCATTTT.

The rearrangement joins TRBV9 to TRBJ2-5, with 10 bases matching TRBD1. With V trimmed by 2 bases and J by 7 bases, 5 bases remained unmatched. The CDR3 totals 14 residues. Looked up from germline, CDR1 is SGDLS and CDR2 is YYNGEE. The DNA for the CDR3 is TGTGCCAGCAGCGTCGACAGGGGGCACGGGACCCAGTACTTC. Its protein is CASSVDRGHGTQYF.

This clone has just a few counts. V is TRBV29-1 and J is TRBJ2-1; D unclear. Germline values: CDR1 SQVTM, CDR2 ANQGSEA. V was trimmed by 3 bases and J by 6 bases, leaving 9 bases between them. CDR3 length: 12 residues. CDR3 nucleotides: TGCAGCGTTGACCTACAACCCAATGAGCAGTTCTTC. This translates into CSVDLQPNEQFF.

The V gene is TRBV5-4, the J gene TRBJ2-1; a weak D match, TRBD1 (6 bases). This CDR3 has 14 residues. Trimming removed 5 bases from V and 0 bases from J, with 9 bases in between. Germline CDR1 SGHNT, CDR2 YYREEE (reference sequence). The CDR3, as DNA: TGTGCCAGCAGTGCGGACAGCTCCTACAATGAGCAGTTCTTC. This sequence encodes CASSADSSYNEQFF.

The chain links TRBV7-3 to TRBJ2-2, with D unclear. The CDR3 is made up of 15 amino acids. V lost 4 bases, J lost 1 base, and 10 bases lay in between. Germline loops: CDR1 SGHTA, CDR2 FQGTGA. CDR3 amino acids: CASSSDGLNTGELFF. For the CDR3, the DNA is TGTGCCAGCAGCTCGGACGGATTGAACACCGGGGAGCTGTTTTTT.

The CDR3 DNA is TGTGCCACCAGCAGGGATGTTGATGAAAAACTGTTTTTT. Translating it yields CATSRDVDEKLFF. This chain joins TRBV15 and TRBJ1-4; D is uncertain. The V gene's germline CDR1 is LNHNV and CDR2 YYDKDF (reference sequence). This CDR3 is built from 13 residues. V was cut by 3 bases and J by 6 bases, with 8 bases left in between.

About this clone: Mismatch with germline at one junction end may stem from a read error. The V and J genes are TRBV6-6 and TRBJ2-7, with 7 nucleotides matching TRBD1. Germline V gene sequence: CDR1 MNHNY, CDR2 SVGAGI (reference sequence). There are 15 residues in the CDR3. The CDR3 DNA follows: TGTGCCAGCAGACACACCGGGACAGCCTCCCACGAGCAGTACTTC. Protein product: CASRHTGTASHEQYF.

The chain recombines TRBV7-6 with TRBJ2-3; 9 bases are shared with TRBD1. The junction had 9 bases not matched to a gene; V was cut back by 0 bases and J by 2 bases. The CDR3 length is 18 residues. Per germline, CDR1 SGHVS and CDR2 FNYEAQ. The chain's CDR3 is CASSLAWETGGYTDTQYF. DNA for the CDR3: TGTGCCAGCAGCTTAGCGTGGGAAACAGGGGGCTACACAGATACGCAGTATTTT.

V gene TRBV19 combines with J gene TRBJ2-6, with 11 bases identical to TRBD1. The CDR3 runs 16 residues. CDR1 and CDR2 (germline): LNHDA, SQIVND (reference sequence). The V gene end was trimmed by 5 bases and the J gene end by 0 bases; junction bases not matched to a gene: 0. CDR3 region: CASSGTGGSGANVLTF. The DNA of the CDR3 is TGTGCCAGTAGTGGGACAGGGGGCTCTGGGGCCAACGTCCTGACTTTC.

The chain has TRBV13 and TRBJ2-7; D is undetermined. Germline V gene data show CDR1 as PRHDT and CDR2 as FYEKMQ (reference sequence). CDR3 length equals 14 residues. Trimming cost V 5 bases and J 0 bases, with 11 bases left between them. The CDR3 sequence: CASSLESNSYEQYF. In DNA form, the CDR3 reads TGTGCCAGCAGCCTGGAGTCAAACTCCTACGAGCAGTACTTC.

The chain uses TRBV27 and TRBJ2-2; D unclear. This CDR3 spans 14 amino acids. V lost 6 bases and J 5 bases, leaving 13 bases between the germline ends. Germline V gives CDR1 MNHEY, CDR2 SMNVEV (reference sequence). Here the CDR3 reads CASRVSLSTGELFF. CDR3 in DNA: TGTGCCAGCAGGGTATCTCTTAGTACCGGGGAGCTGTTTTTT.

V gene TRBV14 combines with J gene TRBJ2-2; D unresolved. CDR3 length: 15 residues. V lost 1 base and J lost 5, with 11 bases in between. Germline V gives CDR1 SGHDN, CDR2 FVKESK. In nucleotides, the CDR3 is TGTGCCAGCAGCCAAGTAAGACGGTTGACCGGGGAGCTGTTTTTT. Protein sequence: CASSQVRRLTGELFF.

This sequence joins TRBV9 and TRBJ2-1; 11 bases match TRBD2. The CDR3 consists of 18 residues. Germline V lookup: CDR1 SGDLS, CDR2 YYNGEE. Losses at the gene ends were 4 bases for V and 1 base for J; bases not matched to a gene: 10. CDR3 loop: CASSPLAGGTSSYNEQFF. The CDR3, as DNA: TGTGCCAGCAGCCCCCTAGCGGGAGGTACCTCTTCCTACAATGAGCAGTTCTTC.

The chain is built from TRBV5-4 and TRBJ2-5; 8 nucleotides align to TRBD1. The CDR3 is 12 residues long. The V gene end was trimmed by 4 bases and the J gene end by 5 bases; junction bases not matched to a gene: 1. Germline V gives CDR1 SGHNT, CDR2 YYREEE (reference sequence). The CDR3 loop is CASSGDRETQYF. In nucleotides, the CDR3 is TGTGCCAGCAGCGGGGACAGGGAGACCCAGTACTTC. Looking up the rest from reference TRBV5-4 and TRBJ2-5 gives the full variable domain: ETGVTQSPTHLIKTRGQQVTLRCSSQSGHNTVSWYQQALGQGPQFIFQYYREEENGRGNFPPRFSGLQFPNYSSELNVNALELDDSALYLCASSGDRETQYFGPGTRLLVL.

V and J are TRBV7-2 and TRBJ2-7; D might be TRBD2 (6 bases). Trimming cost V 2 bases and J 2 bases, with 10 bases left between them. The germline V gene encodes CDR1 SGHTA and CDR2 FQGNSA. The CDR3 is 14 amino acids. This CDR3 is CASSLTGGAYEQYF. The CDR3 nucleotides read TGTGCCAGCAGCTTAACCGGGGGTGCCTACGAGCAGTACTTC.

CDR3 amino acids: CAFVSGRAKNIQYF. The CDR3, as DNA: TGTGCCTTCGTTTCTGGGAGGGCCAAAAACATTCAGTACTTC. This chain uses TRBV30 with TRBJ2-4; a possible D gene is TRBD2 (6 bases). Per the germline V gene, CDR1 is GTSNPN and CDR2 is SVGIG (reference sequence). The CDR3 is made up of 14 amino acids. The V and J ends lost 7 bases and 1 base respectively, with 14 bases between them.

V and J are TRBV5-4 and TRBJ1-1, with D tentatively TRBD1 (5 bases). The CDR3 runs 11 residues. Germline CDR1 reads SGHNT; CDR2 reads YYREEE (reference sequence). Trimming removed 4 bases from V and 11 bases from J, with 12 bases in between. For the CDR3, the DNA is TGTGCCAGCAGCGACGGGACTCGGGCTTTCTTT. Its translation is CASSDGTRAFF.